This passage covers 21 T cell receptor beta chains from one sample sequenced in a study of blood T cell repertoires in COVID-19. Data came from immunoSEQ multiplex PCR; TCRdb stores just in-frame clones and leaves some out. The sample holds tens of thousands of clones; 86% are singletons and the top ten take approximately 1.2%. The sequencing input was peripheral blood. The receptors stem from a woman older than 75 with acute or convalescent COVID-19.

This rearrangement joins TRBV25-1 to TRBJ1-5; D not resolved. Germline CDR1 reads MGHDK; CDR2 reads SYGVNS. Trimming took 9 bases from V and 1 from J, leaving 7 bases between them. The CDR3 loop spans 12 amino acids. CDR3 DNA: TGTGCCAGATACAGAAGCAATCAGCCCCAGCATTTT. This encodes CARYRSNQPQHF.

This rearrangement joins TRBV28 to TRBJ2-3; tentatively, D is TRBD1 (5 bases). The CDR3 runs 13 residues. Trimming took 10 bases from V and 2 from J, leaving 13 bases between them. Germline-derived CDR1 and CDR2 are MDHEN and SYDVKM. The CDR3: CANAGHNTDTQYF. For the CDR3, the DNA is TGTGCCAACGCAGGGCATAACACAGATACGCAGTATTTT.

V is TRBV5-4 and J is TRBJ1-1; D is possibly TRBD1 (5 bases). This CDR3 comprises 15 residues. Germline V gene lookup returns CDR1 SGHNT and CDR2 YYREEE (reference sequence). Trimming took 4 bases from V and 1 from J, leaving 14 bases between them. DNA of the CDR3: TGTGCCAGCAGCAATGCAGGGAGGAGGAACACTGAAGCTTTCTTT. It encodes CASSNAGRRNTEAFF. Variable domain in full (rest from reference TRBV5-4 and TRBJ1-1): ETGVTQSPTHLIKTRGQQVTLRCSSQSGHNTVSWYQQALGQGPQFIFQYYREEENGRGNFPPRFSGLQFPNYSSELNVNALELDDSALYLCASSNAGRRNTEAFFGQGTRLTVV.

This chain connects TRBV6-5 to TRBJ2-7; 9 nucleotides line up with TRBD1. Germline loops: CDR1 MNHEY, CDR2 SVGAGI. J gave up 3 bases and V 6 bases, and 9 bases lay outside the gene matches. The length of the CDR3 is 15 residues. CDR3: CASRAPGQGLYEQYF. The CDR3 DNA reads as TGTGCCAGCAGGGCACCGGGACAGGGTCTCTACGAGCAGTACTTC.

V usage is TRBV5-6 and J usage is TRBJ2-7, with 7 bases that match TRBD2. In germline, CDR1 is SGHDT, CDR2 YYEEEE. The ends lost 4 bases at V and 5 bases at J; junction bases unmatched: 9. The length of the CDR3 is 14 residues. The CDR3 sequence: CASSGGLPRDEQYF. The CDR3, as DNA: TGTGCCAGCAGCGGGGGACTACCTCGAGACGAGCAGTACTTC. The entire variable domain, with the rest obtained from reference TRBV5-6 and TRBJ2-7, is as follows: DAGVTQSPTHLIKTRGQQVTLRCSPKSGHDTVSWYQQALGQGPQFIFQYYEEEERQRGNFPDRFSGHQFPNYSSELNVNALLLGDSALYLCASSGGLPRDEQYFGPGTRLTVT.

The chain joins TRBV5-1 to TRBJ2-6; D unclear. Trimming shortened V by 2 bases and J by 0 bases, and 9 bases separated the two germline ends. The CDR3 runs to 16 residues. Germline CDR1 and CDR2: SGHRS and YFSETQ. The DNA for the CDR3 is TGCGCCAGCAGCTTTATGGGCAGCTCTGGGGCCAACGTCCTGACTTTC. Translating gives CASSFMGSSGANVLTF. Supplemented by reference TRBV5-1 and TRBJ2-6, the full variable domain reads KAGVTQTPRYLIKTRGQQVTLSCSPISGHRSVSWYQQTPGQGLQFLFEYFSETQRNKGNFPGRFSGRQFSNSRSEMNVSTLELGDSALYLCASSFMGSSGANVLTFGAGSRLTVL.

The rearrangement uses TRBV10-3 and TRBJ2-1; possible D gene TRBD1, 5 bases. The CDR3 length is 15 residues. V was shortened by 3 bases and J by 2 bases, with 11 bases between the two germline ends. The germline V gene has CDR1 ENHRY and CDR2 SYGVKD. The CDR3 loop reads CAISDYRPPYNEQFF. The CDR3 region has the DNA TGTGCCATCAGTGATTACAGGCCTCCCTACAATGAGCAGTTCTTC.

In nucleotides, the CDR3 is TGTGCCAGCAGCAAACTAGCGGGAGTCGGGGAGCTGTTTTTT. Translated, it gives CASSKLAGVGELFF. The rearrangement uses TRBV7-8 and TRBJ2-2, with TRBD2 matching over 11 bases. The length of the CDR3 is 14 residues. V lost 5 bases and J lost 7; bases outside the gene matches: 3. Germline V gene sequence: CDR1 SGHVS, CDR2 FQNEAQ.

This chain connects TRBV30 to TRBJ1-5; perhaps TRBD1 as D (6 bases). The germline CDR1 and CDR2 sequences are GTSNPN and SVGIG (reference sequence). V lost 5 bases and J lost 5, with 19 bases in between. The CDR3 runs 15 residues. The CDR3 loop reads CAWATGSGSYQPQHF. CDR3 in DNA: TGTGCCTGGGCAACAGGGAGTGGGTCATATCAGCCCCAGCATTTT. Supplemented by reference TRBV30 and TRBJ1-5, the full variable domain reads SQTIHQWPATLVQPVGSPLSLECTVEGTSNPNLYWYRQAAGRGLQLLFYSVGIGQISSEVPQNLSASRPQDRQFILSSKKLLLSDSGFYLCAWATGSGSYQPQHFGDGTRLSIL.

This chain links TRBV3-1 (or the pseudogene TRBV3-2) with TRBJ1-2; 7 nucleotides match TRBD1. With 0 bases clipped from V and 8 bases from J, the junction kept 9 bases outside the gene matches. The CDR3 contains 15 residues. Germline CDR1 and CDR2: LGHDT and YNNKEL (reference sequence). The CDR3 bases are TGTGCCAGCAGCCAAGATCCCGACAGGGCGTACGGCTACACCTTC. It specifies CASSQDPDRAYGYTF.

The V call is TRBV7-9, the J call TRBJ1-4, with 8 bases matching TRBD1. The V segment lost 1 base and the J segment 8 bases; nucleotides outside the gene matches: 6. The CDR3 runs 15 residues. Germline CDR1 is SEHNR and CDR2 is FQNEAQ (reference sequence). The CDR3 coding sequence is TGTGCCAGCAGCTTAGGGGACAGGCCAAGGGAAAAACTGTTTTTT. Amino acid sequence: CASSLGDRPREKLFF.

The rearrangement links TRBV27 to TRBJ1-2; 10 bases match TRBD1. The germline CDR1 and CDR2 sequences are MNHEY and SMNVEV (reference sequence). The CDR3 extends over 15 amino acids. V lost 0 bases to trimming and J lost 3 bases; unmatched junction nucleotides: 1. CDR3 nucleotide sequence: TGTGCCAGCAGTTTATCCGGGACAGGGGACTATGGCTACACCTTC. Its translation is CASSLSGTGDYGYTF.

The CDR3 reads CASRGLAGDETQYF. CDR3 in DNA: TGTGCCAGCAGGGGACTAGCGGGAGACGAGACCCAGTACTTC. V is TRBV25-1 and J is TRBJ2-5, with 14 bases that match TRBD2. The CDR3 totals 14 residues. The ends lost 6 bases at V and 5 bases at J; junction bases unmatched: 2. Germline CDR1 MGHDK, CDR2 SYGVNS.

This chain links TRBV7-2 with TRBJ1-1; D is unclear. The CDR3 totals 17 residues. Germline CDR1 reads SGHTA; CDR2 reads FQGNSA. V lost 4 bases and J lost 4, with 22 bases in between. This CDR3 reads CASSSRPLLGRGTEAFF. CDR3 bases: TGTGCCAGCAGCTCGAGACCCCTCCTCGGGCGGGGCACTGAAGCTTTCTTT.

The gene calls are TRBV4-3 and TRBJ1-2; 7 bases map to TRBD1. The CDR3 is made up of 14 amino acids. Trimming cost V 2 bases and J 2 bases; bases outside gene matches: 2. The germline V gene encodes CDR1 LGHNA and CDR2 YSLEER. This chain's CDR3 is CASSQLTGNYGYTF. CDR3 DNA: TGCGCCAGCAGCCAATTGACAGGGAACTATGGCTACACCTTC.

V is TRBV9 and J is TRBJ2-6; D is undetermined. The V end was cut by 2 bases, the J end by 0 bases, with 9 bases between. In germline, CDR1 is SGDLS, CDR2 YYNGEE. The CDR3 is made up of 16 amino acids. Written as DNA, the CDR3 is TGTGCCAGCAGCGTTAGTCCGCACTCTGGGGCCAACGTCCTGACTTTC. Protein sequence: CASSVSPHSGANVLTF.

The CDR3 here is CASSPSEGGGANVLTF. The CDR3, as DNA: TGTGCCAGTAGCCCCAGCGAAGGGGGTGGGGCCAACGTCCTGACTTTC. The chain is built from TRBV19 and TRBJ2-6; D is perhaps TRBD1 (6 bases). This CDR3 comprises 16 residues. CDR1 LNHDA and CDR2 SQIVND come from the germline V gene (reference sequence). Trimming took off 6 bases at V and 3 bases at J, with 15 bases between the two ends.

The chain employs TRBV6-5 and TRBJ1-1; D gene ambiguous. This CDR3 comprises 12 residues. Trimming removed 5 bases from V and 1 base from J, with 5 bases in between. The germline gives CDR1 MNHEY, CDR2 SVGAGI. The CDR3: CASSRGNTEAFF. The CDR3 nucleotides read TGTGCCAGCAGTCGGGGGAACACTGAAGCTTTCTTT.

J is TRBJ1-1 and V is TRBV28, with 7 bases identical to TRBD1. V shed 2 bases, J shed 11 bases, and the junction held 5 bases outside the gene matches. The length of the CDR3 is 12 residues. Germline assignment: CDR1 MDHEN and CDR2 SYDVKM. CDR3 nucleotides: TGTGCCAGCAGTTTACAAGACAGGGAGGCTTTCTTT. The encoded protein is CASSLQDREAFF.

The chain uses TRBV7-9 and TRBJ1-5; tentative D call: TRBD1 (6 bases). This CDR3 spans 17 amino acids. Trimming removed 5 bases from V and 0 bases from J, with 17 bases in between. Germline values: CDR1 SEHNR, CDR2 FQNEAQ (reference sequence). CDR3 nucleotides: TGTGCCAGCAGCCCTGACAGGTCCCATTATAGCAATCAGCCCCAGCATTTT. Translated, it gives CASSPDRSHYSNQPQHF.

The chain uses TRBV29-1 and TRBJ2-2; TRBD1 matches 7 bases. V was pared by 4 bases and J by 2 bases, with 1 base of the junction left unmatched. CDR3 length equals 13 residues. CDR1 is SQVTM and CDR2 is ANQGSEA in the germline V gene. The CDR3 DNA is TGCAGCGTTGGACAGGGAAACACCGGGGAGCTGTTTTTT. Amino acids: CSVGQGNTGELFF.